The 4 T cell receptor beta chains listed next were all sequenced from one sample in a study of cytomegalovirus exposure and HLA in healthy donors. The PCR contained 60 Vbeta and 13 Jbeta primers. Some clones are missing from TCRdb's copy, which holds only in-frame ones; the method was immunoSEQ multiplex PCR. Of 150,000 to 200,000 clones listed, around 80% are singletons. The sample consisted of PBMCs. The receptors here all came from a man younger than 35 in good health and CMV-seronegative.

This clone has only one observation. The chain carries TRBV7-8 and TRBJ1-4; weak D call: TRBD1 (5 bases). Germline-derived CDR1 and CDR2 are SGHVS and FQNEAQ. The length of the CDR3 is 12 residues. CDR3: CVAGPTNEKLFF. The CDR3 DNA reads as TGTGTCGCGGGACCAACTAATGAAAAACTGTTTTTT.

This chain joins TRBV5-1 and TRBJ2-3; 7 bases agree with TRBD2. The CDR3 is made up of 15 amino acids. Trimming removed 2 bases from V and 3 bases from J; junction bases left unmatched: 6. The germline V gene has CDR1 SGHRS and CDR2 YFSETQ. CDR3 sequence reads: CASSFPGGSTDTQYF. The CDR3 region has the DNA TGCGCCAGCAGCTTCCCGGGCGGGAGTACAGATACGCAGTATTTT. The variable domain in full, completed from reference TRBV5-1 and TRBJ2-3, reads KAGVTQTPRYLIKTRGQQVTLSCSPISGHRSVSWYQQTPGQGLQFLFEYFSETQRNKGNFPGRFSGRQFSNSRSEMNVSTLELGDSALYLCASSFPGGSTDTQYFGPGTRLTVL.

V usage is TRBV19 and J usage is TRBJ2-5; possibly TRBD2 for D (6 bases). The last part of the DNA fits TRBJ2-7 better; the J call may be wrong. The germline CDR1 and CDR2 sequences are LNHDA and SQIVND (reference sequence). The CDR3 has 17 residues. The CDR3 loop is CASSIDFTAGFSYEQYF. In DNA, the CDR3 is TGTGCCAGTAGTATAGATTTTACGGCGGGGTTCTCCTACGAGCAGTACTTC.

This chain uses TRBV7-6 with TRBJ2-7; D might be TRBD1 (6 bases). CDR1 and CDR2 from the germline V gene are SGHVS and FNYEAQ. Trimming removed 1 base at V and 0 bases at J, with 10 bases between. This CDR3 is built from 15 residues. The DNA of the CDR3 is TGTGCCAGCAGCTTAGGATCGGACAGCTCCTACGAGCAGTACTTC. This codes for CASSLGSDSSYEQYF. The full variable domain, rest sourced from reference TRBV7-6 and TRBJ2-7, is GAGVSQSPRYKVTKRGQDVALRCDPISGHVSLYWYRQALGQGPEFLTYFNYEAQQDKSGLPNDRFSAERPEGSISTLTIQRTEQRDSAMYRCASSLGSDSSYEQYFGPGTRLTVT.